The clone carrying this TCR beta chain was seen more than once but under ten times. The antigen is undetermined. A read error may account for a junction end that differs from germline. The repertoire was sequenced with immunoSEQ multiplex PCR; TCRdb's copy has only in-frame clones and lacks some. The sample shows more than 30,000 clones, roughly 90% of them seen only once. The sample originates from a study of OX40 agonist ivuxolimab in advanced cancers. Study-level points and caveats: The study did not work out the antigen specificity of the expanded peripheral T cells.

Germline V gene data show CDR1 as KGHSH and CDR2 as LQKENI. The CDR3 loop spans 13 amino acids. The sequence derives from an adult with an advanced solid tumor such as melanoma, head and neck, liver or kidney cancer. The sequenced sample was CD4+ or CD8+ T cells sorted from blood, obtained in a trial of the OX40 agonist ivuxolimab. The chain joins TRBV18 to TRBJ2-3, with D tentatively TRBD1 (5 bases). The CDR3 protein is CASSPRRGDTQYF. CDR3 DNA: TGTGCCAGCTCTCCACGAAGGGGAGATACGCAGTATTTT.